This T cell receptor beta chain was found in a study of CD8 T cells in Susac syndrome. After extraction with the RNeasy kit, 0.5 to 1 ug of the RNA was reverse transcribed using random hexamers. TCRdb passed the immunoSEQ multiplex PCR reads through MiXCR, listing each CDR3 protein once. Seen here are 150,000 to 200,000 distinct CDR3 sequences, just over 90% observed once, and the top ten hold more than 0.11%. This receptor was taken from a human donor in good health. The material sequenced was CD4+ T cells from PBMCs.

The CDR3 region is CASSLEPGGYGYTF. CDR3 sequence (DNA): TGTGCCAGCAGTTTAGAGCCCGGGGGTTATGGCTACACCTTC. This chain uses TRBV12-3 or TRBV12-4 with TRBJ1-2; maybe TRBD1 (5 bases). The CDR3 loop spans 14 amino acids. The V end was cut by 1 base, the J end by 5 bases, with 11 bases between.